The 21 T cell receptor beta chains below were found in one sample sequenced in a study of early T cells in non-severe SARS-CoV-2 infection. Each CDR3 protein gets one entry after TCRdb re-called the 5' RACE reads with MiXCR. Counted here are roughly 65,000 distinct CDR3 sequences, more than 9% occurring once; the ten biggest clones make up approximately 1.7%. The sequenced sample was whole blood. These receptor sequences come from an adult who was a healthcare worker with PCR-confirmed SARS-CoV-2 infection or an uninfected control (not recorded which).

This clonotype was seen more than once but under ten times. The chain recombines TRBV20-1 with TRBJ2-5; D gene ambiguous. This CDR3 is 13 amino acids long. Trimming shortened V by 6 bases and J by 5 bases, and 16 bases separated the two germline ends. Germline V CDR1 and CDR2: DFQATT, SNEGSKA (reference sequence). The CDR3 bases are TGCAGTGCCTCTACAAGGAACCCGGAGACCCAGTACTTC. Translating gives CSASTRNPETQYF.

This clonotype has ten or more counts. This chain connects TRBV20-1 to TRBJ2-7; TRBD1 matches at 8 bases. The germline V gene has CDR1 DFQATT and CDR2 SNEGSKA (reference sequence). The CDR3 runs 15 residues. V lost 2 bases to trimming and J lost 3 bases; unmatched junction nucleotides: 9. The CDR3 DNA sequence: TGCAGTGCTAGAACCTGGACAGGGAATGACTACGAGCAGTACTTC. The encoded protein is CSARTWTGNDYEQYF.

CDR3 DNA: TGTGCCAGCAGTCTCACCCGACAGGGTCGCGGCTACACCTTC. It yields the protein CASSLTRQGRGYTF. The chain links TRBV12-3 or TRBV12-4 to TRBJ1-2; 7 bases are shared with TRBD1. This CDR3 is built from 14 residues. V shed 5 bases and J 8 bases; nucleotides not matched to a gene: 11.

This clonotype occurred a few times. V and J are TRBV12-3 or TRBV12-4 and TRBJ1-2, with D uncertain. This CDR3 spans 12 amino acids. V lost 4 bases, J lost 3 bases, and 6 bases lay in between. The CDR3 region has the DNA TGTGCCAGCAGTTCCCGGGACTATGGCTACACCTTC. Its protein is CASSSRDYGYTF.

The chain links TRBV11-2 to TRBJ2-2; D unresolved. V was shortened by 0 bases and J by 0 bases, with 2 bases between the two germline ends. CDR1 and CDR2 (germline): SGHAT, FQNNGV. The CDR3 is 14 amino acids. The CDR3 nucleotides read TGTGCCAGCAGCTTAGAGGCGAACACCGGGGAGCTGTTTTTT. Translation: CASSLEANTGELFF.

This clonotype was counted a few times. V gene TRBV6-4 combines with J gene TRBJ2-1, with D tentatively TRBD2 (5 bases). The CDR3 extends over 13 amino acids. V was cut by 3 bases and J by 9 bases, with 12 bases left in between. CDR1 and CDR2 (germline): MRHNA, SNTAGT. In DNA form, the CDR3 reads TGTGCCAGCAGTGATTCGGAGGTCGGTGAGCAGTTCTTC. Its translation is CASSDSEVGEQFF.

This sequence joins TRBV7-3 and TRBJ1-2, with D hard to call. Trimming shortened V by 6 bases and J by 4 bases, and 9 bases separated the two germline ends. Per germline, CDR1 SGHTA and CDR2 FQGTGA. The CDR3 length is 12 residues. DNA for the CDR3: TGTGCCAGCAGAGAGCAGCTCTATGGCTACACCTTC. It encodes CASREQLYGYTF.

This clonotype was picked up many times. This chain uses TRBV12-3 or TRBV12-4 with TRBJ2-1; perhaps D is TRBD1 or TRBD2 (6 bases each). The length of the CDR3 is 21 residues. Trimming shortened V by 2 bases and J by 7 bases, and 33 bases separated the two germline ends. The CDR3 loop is CASSLYAGLGMGASRLNEQFF. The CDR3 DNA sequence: TGTGCCAGCAGTTTATATGCGGGGTTGGGTATGGGGGCCTCAAGGTTAAATGAGCAGTTCTTC.

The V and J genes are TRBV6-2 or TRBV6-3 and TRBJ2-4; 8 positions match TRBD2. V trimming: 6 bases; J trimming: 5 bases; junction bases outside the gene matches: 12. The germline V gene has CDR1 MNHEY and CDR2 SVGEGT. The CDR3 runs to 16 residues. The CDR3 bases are TGTGCCAGCAGCTCCTTAGCGGGGCCCCTCCAAAACATTCAGTACTTC. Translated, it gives CASSSLAGPLQNIQYF.

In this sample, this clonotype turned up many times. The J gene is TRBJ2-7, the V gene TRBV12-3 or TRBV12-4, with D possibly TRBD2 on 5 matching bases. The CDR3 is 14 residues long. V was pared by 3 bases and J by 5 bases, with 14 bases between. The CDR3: CASSFSLAFDEQYF. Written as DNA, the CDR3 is TGTGCCAGCAGTTTTAGCCTAGCATTCGACGAGCAGTACTTC.

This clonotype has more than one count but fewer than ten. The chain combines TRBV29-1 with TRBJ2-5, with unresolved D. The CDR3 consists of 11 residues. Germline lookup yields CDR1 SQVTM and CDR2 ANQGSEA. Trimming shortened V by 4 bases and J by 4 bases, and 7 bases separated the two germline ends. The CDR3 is CSVGWPETQYF. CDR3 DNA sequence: TGCAGCGTTGGGTGGCCAGAGACCCAGTACTTC.

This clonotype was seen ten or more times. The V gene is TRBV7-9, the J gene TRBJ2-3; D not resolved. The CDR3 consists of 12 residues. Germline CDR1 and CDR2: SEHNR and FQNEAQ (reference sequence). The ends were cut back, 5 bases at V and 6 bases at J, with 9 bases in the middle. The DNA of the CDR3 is TGTGCCAGCAGCCCATTGCCGGATACGCAGTATTTT. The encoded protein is CASSPLPDTQYF.

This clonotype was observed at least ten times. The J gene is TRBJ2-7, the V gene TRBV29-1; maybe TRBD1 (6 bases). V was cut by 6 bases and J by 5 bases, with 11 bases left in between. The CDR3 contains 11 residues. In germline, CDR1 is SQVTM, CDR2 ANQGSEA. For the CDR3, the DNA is TGCAGCGTGGCTTCAGGGGACGAGCAGTACTTC. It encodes CSVASGDEQYF.

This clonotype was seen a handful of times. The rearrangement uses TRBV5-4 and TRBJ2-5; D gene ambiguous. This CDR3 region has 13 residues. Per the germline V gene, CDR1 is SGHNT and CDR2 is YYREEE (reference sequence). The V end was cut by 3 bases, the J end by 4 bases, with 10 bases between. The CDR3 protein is CASSSLVGETQYF. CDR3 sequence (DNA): TGTGCCAGCAGCTCGTTAGTAGGAGAGACCCAGTACTTC.

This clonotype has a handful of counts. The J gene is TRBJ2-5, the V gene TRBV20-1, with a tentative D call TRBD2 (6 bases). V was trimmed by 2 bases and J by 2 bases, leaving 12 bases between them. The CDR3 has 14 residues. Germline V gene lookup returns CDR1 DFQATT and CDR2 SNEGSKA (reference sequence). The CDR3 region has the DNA TGCAGTGCTAGACCCCTAGCGCAACAAGAGACCCAGTACTTC. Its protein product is CSARPLAQQETQYF.

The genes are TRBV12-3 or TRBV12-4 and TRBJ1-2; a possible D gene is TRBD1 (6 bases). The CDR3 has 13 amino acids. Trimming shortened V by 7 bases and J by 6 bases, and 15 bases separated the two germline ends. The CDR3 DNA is TGTGCCAGCACCCGTCGGGGGCTCCATGGCTACACCTTC. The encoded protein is CASTRRGLHGYTF.

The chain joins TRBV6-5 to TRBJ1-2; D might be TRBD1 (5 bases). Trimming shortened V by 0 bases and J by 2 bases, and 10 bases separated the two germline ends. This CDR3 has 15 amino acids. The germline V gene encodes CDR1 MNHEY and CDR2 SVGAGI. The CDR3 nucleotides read TGTGCCAGCAGTTACTCCTACGAGGGGAACTATGGCTACACCTTC. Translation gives CASSYSYEGNYGYTF.

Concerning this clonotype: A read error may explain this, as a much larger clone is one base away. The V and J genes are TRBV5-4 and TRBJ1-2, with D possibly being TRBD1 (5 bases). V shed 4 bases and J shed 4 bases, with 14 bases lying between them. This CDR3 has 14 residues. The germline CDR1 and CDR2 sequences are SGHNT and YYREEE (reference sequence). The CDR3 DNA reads TGTGCCAGCAGCCCAGGGTGTGTGAGCTATGGCTACACCTTC. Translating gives CASSPGCVSYGYTF.

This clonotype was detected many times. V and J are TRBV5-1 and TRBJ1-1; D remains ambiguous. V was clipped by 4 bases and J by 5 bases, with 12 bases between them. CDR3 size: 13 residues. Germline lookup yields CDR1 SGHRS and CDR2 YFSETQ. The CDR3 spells CASSNGYRTEAFF. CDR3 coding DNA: TGCGCCAGCAGCAACGGGTATCGGACTGAAGCTTTCTTT.

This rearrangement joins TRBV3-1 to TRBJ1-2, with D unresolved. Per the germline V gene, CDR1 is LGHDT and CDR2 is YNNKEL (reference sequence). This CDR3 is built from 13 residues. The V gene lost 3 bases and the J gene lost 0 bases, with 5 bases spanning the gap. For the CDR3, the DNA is TGTGCCAGCAGCCACGAGGCTAACTATGGCTACACCTTC. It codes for CASSHEANYGYTF.

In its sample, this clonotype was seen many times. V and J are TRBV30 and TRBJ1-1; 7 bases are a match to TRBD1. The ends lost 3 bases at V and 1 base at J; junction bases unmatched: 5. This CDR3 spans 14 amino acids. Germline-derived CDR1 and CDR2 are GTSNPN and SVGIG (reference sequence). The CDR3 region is CAWRGQFSNTEAFF. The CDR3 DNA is TGTGCCTGGAGGGGACAGTTCTCGAACACTGAAGCTTTCTTT.